This TCR beta chain was captured in a study of blood T cell repertoires in COVID-19. Study context: The United States, Italy and Spain were the sources of the acute and convalescent COVID-19 samples. Nucleic acid was either cDNA or gDNA, and it came from T cells, B-cell-depleted T cells, or PBMCs.

CDR3 size: 15 residues. CDR1 is SNHLY, CDR2 FYNNEI, per germline. V was trimmed by 2 bases and J by 1 base, leaving 9 bases between them. How the authors handled the data: Quantification of nucleated cells was approximated via reference gene primer amplification. Some clones are missing from TCRdb's copy, which holds only in-frame ones; the method was immunoSEQ multiplex PCR. V and J calls and clone size are as listed in that table; D and trimming were resolved from the DNA. There are about 180,000 clones in the sample; roughly 87% occur only once, and roughly 8.1% lies in the top ten. Sample: peripheral blood. The chain links TRBV2 to TRBJ1-5, with D hard to call. The receptor's source is a woman in her 70s with acute or convalescent COVID-19. The CDR3 region is CASSELGGSNQPQHF. In nucleotides, the CDR3 is TGTGCCAGCAGTGAATTGGGAGGGAGCAATCAGCCCCAGCATTTT.